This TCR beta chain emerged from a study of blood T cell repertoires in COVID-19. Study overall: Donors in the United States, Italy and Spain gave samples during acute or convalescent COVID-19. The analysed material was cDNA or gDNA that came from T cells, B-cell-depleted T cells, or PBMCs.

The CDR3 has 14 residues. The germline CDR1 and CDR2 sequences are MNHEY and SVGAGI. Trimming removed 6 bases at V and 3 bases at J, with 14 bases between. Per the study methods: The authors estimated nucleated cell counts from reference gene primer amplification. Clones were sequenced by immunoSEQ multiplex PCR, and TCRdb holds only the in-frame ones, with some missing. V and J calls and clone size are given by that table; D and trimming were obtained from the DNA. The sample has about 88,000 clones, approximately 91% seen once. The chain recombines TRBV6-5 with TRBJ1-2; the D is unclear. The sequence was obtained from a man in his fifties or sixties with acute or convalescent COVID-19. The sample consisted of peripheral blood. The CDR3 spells CASRPGLWDYGYTF. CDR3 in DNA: TGTGCCAGCAGGCCAGGACTCTGGGACTATGGCTACACCTTC.